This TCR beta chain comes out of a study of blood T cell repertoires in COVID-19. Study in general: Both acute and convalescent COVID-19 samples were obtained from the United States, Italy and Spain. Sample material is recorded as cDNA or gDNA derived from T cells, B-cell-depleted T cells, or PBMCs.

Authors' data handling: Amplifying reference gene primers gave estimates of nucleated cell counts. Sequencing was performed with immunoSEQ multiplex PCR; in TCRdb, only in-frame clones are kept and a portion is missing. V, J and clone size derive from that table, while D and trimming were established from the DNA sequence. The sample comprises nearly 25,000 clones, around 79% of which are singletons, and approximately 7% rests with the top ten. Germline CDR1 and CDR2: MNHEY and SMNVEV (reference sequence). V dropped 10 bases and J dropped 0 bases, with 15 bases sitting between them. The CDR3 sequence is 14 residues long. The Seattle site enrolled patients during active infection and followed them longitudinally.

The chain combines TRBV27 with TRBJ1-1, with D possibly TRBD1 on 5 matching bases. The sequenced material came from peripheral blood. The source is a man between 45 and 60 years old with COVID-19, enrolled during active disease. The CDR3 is CATRRGWVNTEAFF. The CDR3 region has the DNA TGTGCCACCCGACGGGGGTGGGTGAACACTGAAGCTTTCTTT.